This TCR beta chain was retrieved from a study of blood T cell repertoires in COVID-19. Study at large: Collection of acute and convalescent COVID-19 samples took place in the United States, Italy and Spain. T cells, B-cell-depleted T cells, or PBMCs provided the cDNA or gDNA that served as material.

V was clipped by 10 bases and J by 9 bases; unmatched bases: 14. The length of the CDR3 is 14 residues. From germline, CDR1 is ENHRY and CDR2 SYGVKD. Source study methods: Amplification of reference gene primers provided the estimated nucleated cell counts. Profiled with immunoSEQ multiplex PCR; TCRdb holds only in-frame clones, not every one. The D gene and trimming were derived from the DNA, and the V and J assignments and clone size from that table. Seen here are approximately 11,000 clones, 84% observed once, and the top ten hold roughly 30%. This sequence originates from a middle-aged man with active COVID-19. The rearrangement uses TRBV10-3 and TRBJ2-1, with 8 positions matching TRBD2. Sequencing input: peripheral blood. CDR3 sequence reads: CATRGAGETIEQFF. In nucleotides, the CDR3 is TGTGCCACGAGGGGAGCGGGAGAGACCATTGAGCAGTTCTTC.